The 16 T cell receptor beta chains given below trace back to one sample, sequenced in a study of shared clonotypes between healthy human individuals. Clones were sequenced by immunoSEQ multiplex PCR, and TCRdb holds only the in-frame ones, with some missing. There are about 2.3 million clones in the sample; approximately 93% occur only once, and 0.35% to 0.45% lies in the top ten. The specimen sequenced was naive CD4+ T cells from PBMCs. Subset given: CD45RA+ positively selected. These receptors came from a man aged 18-30 years in good health. Some clones in this sample may be carry-over from other donors' samples.

As to this clone: An end of the junction does not agree with germline; a read error may underlie this. The chain combines TRBV19 with TRBJ1-3, with 7 positions matching TRBD1. The germline V gene encodes CDR1 LNHDA and CDR2 SQIVND (reference sequence). This CDR3 is 17 amino acids long. CDR3 bases: TGTGCCAGTAGTACCTACAGGGGCGACTCCTCTGGAAACATCATATATTTT. This sequence encodes CASSTYRGDSSGNIIYF.

This chain connects TRBV5-4 to TRBJ2-7; maybe TRBD2 (6 bases). The V gene lost 0 bases and the J gene lost 4 bases, with 17 bases spanning the gap. Germline values: CDR1 SGHNT, CDR2 YYREEE (reference sequence). This CDR3 has 16 amino acids. CDR3 nucleotide sequence: TGTGCCAGCAGCTTGGTTGCGGGACCCTCCGGGTACGAGCAGTACTTC. Amino acids: CASSLVAGPSGYEQYF.

V usage is TRBV6-5 and J usage is TRBJ2-3; D is ambiguous. Trimming cost V 2 bases and J 2 bases, with 5 bases left between them. Per germline, CDR1 MNHEY and CDR2 SVGAGI. This CDR3 is 13 amino acids long. The CDR3 loop reads CASSYALTDTQYF. The CDR3 bases are TGTGCCAGCAGTTACGCCCTCACAGATACGCAGTATTTT.

As concerns this clone: The germline gene is not matched at one end of the junction; a read error may be the cause. The sample carries other DNA sequences with the same CDR3. V gene TRBV4-1 combines with J gene TRBJ1-4; D is uncertain. This CDR3 spans 14 amino acids. Per germline, CDR1 MGHRA and CDR2 YSYEKL. The CDR3 region is CASRSRVTNEKLFF. The DNA of the CDR3 is TGCGCCAGCAGGTCCCGGGTAACTAATGAAAAATTGTTTTTT.

The chain uses TRBV23-1 and TRBJ1-1; no clear D gene. TRBV23-1 counts as an open reading frame of uncertain function. The CDR3 extends over 13 amino acids. With 5 bases removed from V and 2 bases from J, the gap between germline ends came to 9 bases. CDR3 in DNA: TGCGCCAGCAGTGAGGCCCTTAACACTGAAGCTTTCTTT. This codes for CASSEALNTEAFF.

This chain connects TRBV5-1 to TRBJ1-1; D remains ambiguous. CDR1 and CDR2 (germline): SGHRS, YFSETQ. V lost 2 bases and J lost 4, with 12 bases in between. CDR3 length: 14 amino acids. Written as DNA, the CDR3 is TGCGCCAGCAGCTTATTTCTGAAGACCACTGAAGCTTTCTTT. This encodes CASSLFLKTTEAFF.

The chain links TRBV30 to TRBJ2-7; possibly TRBD1 for D (5 bases). Germline CDR1 GTSNPN, CDR2 SVGIG (reference sequence). The CDR3 is made up of 13 amino acids. With 0 bases removed from V and 6 bases from J, the gap between germline ends came to 12 bases. The DNA of the CDR3 is TGTGCCTGGAGTGTCAGGGTGAAACGCGAGCAGTACTTC. Amino acid sequence: CAWSVRVKREQYF.

Only a few counts were recorded for this clone. Other DNA sequences in the sample encode the same CDR3. The rearrangement joins TRBV5-1 to TRBJ2-7; the D gene could be TRBD1 or TRBD2 (5 bases each). This CDR3 spans 14 amino acids. Trimming left V 3 bases short and J 2 bases short, with 12 bases between. Germline CDR1 is SGHRS and CDR2 is YFSETQ. DNA for the CDR3: TGCGCCAGCAGCTCTGGGACGGACCCCTACGAGCAGTACTTC. Translation gives CASSSGTDPYEQYF.

The V and J genes are TRBV5-4 and TRBJ2-3; TRBD2 aligns across 7 bases. This CDR3 is built from 16 residues. V shed 5 bases and J 3 bases; nucleotides not matched to a gene: 12. The germline V gene encodes CDR1 SGHNT and CDR2 YYREEE (reference sequence). The CDR3 sequence: CASSFLLGGGTDTQYF. DNA for the CDR3: TGTGCCAGCAGTTTCCTTTTGGGCGGGGGAACAGATACGCAGTATTTT.

The chain employs TRBV28 and TRBJ2-1; D is ambiguous. This CDR3 has 13 amino acids. V was pared by 4 bases and J by 4 bases, with 8 bases between. Germline V lookup: CDR1 MDHEN, CDR2 SYDVKM. This CDR3 reads CASSYRLYNEQFF. In DNA, the CDR3 is TGTGCCAGCAGTTATAGACTGTACAATGAGCAGTTCTTC.

The rearrangement uses TRBV4-2 and TRBJ1-1, with a weak D call TRBD1 (5 bases). V shed 1 base and J shed 1 base, with 19 bases lying between them. The CDR3 has 18 residues. Germline V gene data show CDR1 as LGHNA and CDR2 as YNFKEQ. CDR3: CASSQGVGRAGGNTEAFF. The CDR3 DNA reads TGTGCCAGCAGCCAAGGAGTGGGCAGGGCCGGCGGGAACACTGAAGCTTTCTTT.

The chain recombines TRBV5-1 with TRBJ2-2; TRBD2 might be the D (5 bases). Per germline, CDR1 SGHRS and CDR2 YFSETQ. Trimming shortened V by 4 bases and J by 8 bases, and 15 bases separated the two germline ends. This CDR3 has 14 residues. The CDR3 is CASSPLLGPGELFF. DNA of the CDR3: TGCGCCAGCAGCCCACTACTAGGCCCGGGGGAGCTGTTTTTT.

CDR3 nucleotide sequence: TGTGCCACCAGCAGAGGGGGGCTAGCGGGAGTTCTAGGGAATGAGCAGTTCTTC. This codes for CATSRGGLAGVLGNEQFF. The chain is built from TRBV15 and TRBJ2-1; 10 nucleotides agree with TRBD2. Trimming removed 1 base from V and 7 bases from J; junction bases left unmatched: 13. The CDR3 extends over 18 amino acids. Germline V lookup: CDR1 LNHNV, CDR2 YYDKDF (reference sequence).

V is TRBV9 and J is TRBJ1-2, with D possibly being TRBD1 (5 bases). Trimming took off 0 bases at V and 8 bases at J, with 17 bases between the two ends. Germline CDR1 SGDLS, CDR2 YYNGEE. This CDR3 is 15 amino acids long. The CDR3 region is CASSVDPRVPEGYTF. The CDR3 DNA is TGTGCCAGCAGCGTAGACCCCAGGGTACCTGAGGGCTACACCTTC. Using reference TRBV9 and TRBJ1-2 for the parts outside the CDR3, the full variable domain is DSGVTQTPKHLITATGQRVTLRCSPRSGDLSVYWYQQSLDQGLQFLIQYYNGEERAKGNILERFSAQQFPDLHSELNLSSLELGDSALYFCASSVDPRVPEGYTFGSGTRLTVV.

The chain joins TRBV28 to TRBJ1-2; D is unresolved. The germline CDR1 and CDR2 sequences are MDHEN and SYDVKM. The V gene lost 3 bases and the J gene lost 5 bases, with 10 bases spanning the gap. This CDR3 region has 13 residues. Here the CDR3 DNA reads TGTGCCAGCAGTTTCGTTACTCCGTATGGCTACACCTTC. Residues: CASSFVTPYGYTF.

On this clone itself: Other DNA sequences of this sample code for an identical CDR3. The CDR3 DNA reads as TGCGCCAGCAGCTTGGACCGAAACACTGAAGCTTTCTTT. It is translated as CASSLDRNTEAFF. V is TRBV5-1 and J is TRBJ1-1; D is unresolved. Germline CDR1 reads SGHRS; CDR2 reads YFSETQ. This CDR3 is 13 amino acids long. The ends were cut back, 0 bases at V and 2 bases at J, with 5 bases in the middle.